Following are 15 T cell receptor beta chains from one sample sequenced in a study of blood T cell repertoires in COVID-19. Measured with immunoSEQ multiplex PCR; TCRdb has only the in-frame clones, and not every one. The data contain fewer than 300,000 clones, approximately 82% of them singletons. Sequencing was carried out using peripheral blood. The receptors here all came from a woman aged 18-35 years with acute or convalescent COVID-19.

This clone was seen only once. CDR3 nucleotide sequence: TGTGCCAGCAGCTCGAACCCCCCGCGATTCCATCCGGACAGGGACAATGAAAAACTGTTTTTT. It specifies CASSSNPPRFHPDRDNEKLFF. The V and J genes are TRBV7-6 and TRBJ1-4, with TRBD1 matching 8 bases. Germline loops: CDR1 SGHVS, CDR2 FNYEAQ. V dropped 4 bases and J dropped 5; count of bases not matched to a gene: 24. The CDR3 is 21 residues long.

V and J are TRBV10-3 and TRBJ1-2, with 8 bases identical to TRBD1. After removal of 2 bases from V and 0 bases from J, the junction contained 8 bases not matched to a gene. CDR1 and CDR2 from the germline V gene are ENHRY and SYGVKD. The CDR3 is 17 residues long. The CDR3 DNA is TGTGCCATCAGTGAGGCCAACCGGACAGGGACTAACTATGGCTACACCTTC. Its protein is CAISEANRTGTNYGYTF.

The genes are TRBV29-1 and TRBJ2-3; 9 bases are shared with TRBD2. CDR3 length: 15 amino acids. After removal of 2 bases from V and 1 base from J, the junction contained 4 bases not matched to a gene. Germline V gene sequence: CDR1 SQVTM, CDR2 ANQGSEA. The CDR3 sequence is CSVEIAGDRTDTQYF. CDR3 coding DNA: TGCAGCGTTGAAATAGCGGGGGACCGCACAGATACGCAGTATTTT.

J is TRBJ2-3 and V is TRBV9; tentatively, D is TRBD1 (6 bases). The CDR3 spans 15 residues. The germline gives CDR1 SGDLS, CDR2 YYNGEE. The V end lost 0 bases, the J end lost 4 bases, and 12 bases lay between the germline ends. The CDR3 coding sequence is TGTGCCAGCAGCGTAGTTGGCAGGGGCCCAGATACGCAGTATTTT. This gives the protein CASSVVGRGPDTQYF. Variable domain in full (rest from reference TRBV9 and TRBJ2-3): DSGVTQTPKHLITATGQRVTLRCSPRSGDLSVYWYQQSLDQGLQFLIQYYNGEERAKGNILERFSAQQFPDLHSELNLSSLELGDSALYFCASSVVGRGPDTQYFGPGTRLTVL.

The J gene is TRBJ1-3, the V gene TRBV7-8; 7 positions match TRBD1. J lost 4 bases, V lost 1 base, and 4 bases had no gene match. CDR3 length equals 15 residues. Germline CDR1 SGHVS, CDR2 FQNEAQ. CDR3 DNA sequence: TGTGCCAGCAGCTTAGACGGGACAGCAGGAAACACCATATATTTT. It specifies CASSLDGTAGNTIYF.

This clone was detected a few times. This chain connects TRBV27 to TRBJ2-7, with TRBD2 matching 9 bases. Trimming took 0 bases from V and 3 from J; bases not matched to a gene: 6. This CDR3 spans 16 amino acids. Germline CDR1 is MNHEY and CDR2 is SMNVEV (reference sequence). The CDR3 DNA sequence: TGTGCCAGCAGTTTATCTTGGGCTAGCGGGAACTACGAGCAGTACTTC. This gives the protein CASSLSWASGNYEQYF.

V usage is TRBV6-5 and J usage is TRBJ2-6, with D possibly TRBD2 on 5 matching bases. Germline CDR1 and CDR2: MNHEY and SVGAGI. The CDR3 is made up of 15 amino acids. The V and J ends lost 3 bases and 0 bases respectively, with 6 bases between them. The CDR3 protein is CASSYRGSGANVLTF. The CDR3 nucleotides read TGTGCCAGCAGTTATCGGGGCTCTGGGGCCAACGTCCTGACTTTC.

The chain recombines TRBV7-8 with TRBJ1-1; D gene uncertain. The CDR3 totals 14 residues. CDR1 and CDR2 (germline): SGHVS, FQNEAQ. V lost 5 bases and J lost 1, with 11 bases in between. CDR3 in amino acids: CASSLRRENTEAFF. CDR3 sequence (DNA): TGTGCCAGCAGCCTTAGACGGGAGAACACTGAAGCTTTCTTT.

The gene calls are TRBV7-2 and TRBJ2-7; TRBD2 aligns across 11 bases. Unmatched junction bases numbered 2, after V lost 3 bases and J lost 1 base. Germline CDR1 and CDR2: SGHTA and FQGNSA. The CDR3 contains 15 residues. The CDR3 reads CASSFLAGGSYEQYF. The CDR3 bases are TGTGCCAGCAGCTTTCTAGCGGGAGGATCCTACGAGCAGTACTTC.

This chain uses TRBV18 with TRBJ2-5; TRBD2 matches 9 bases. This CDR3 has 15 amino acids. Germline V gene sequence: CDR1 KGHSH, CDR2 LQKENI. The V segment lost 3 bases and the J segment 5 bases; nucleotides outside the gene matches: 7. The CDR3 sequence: CASSPIAGAGETQYF. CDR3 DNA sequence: TGTGCCAGCTCACCCATAGCGGGAGCGGGGGAGACCCAGTACTTC.

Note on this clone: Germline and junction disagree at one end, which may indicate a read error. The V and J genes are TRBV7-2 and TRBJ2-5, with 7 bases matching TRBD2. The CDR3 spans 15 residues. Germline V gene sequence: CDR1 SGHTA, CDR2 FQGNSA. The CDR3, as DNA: TGTGCCAGCAGGTTAGGGGAAGCGGGAATCGAGACCCAGTACTTC. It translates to CASRLGEAGIETQYF.

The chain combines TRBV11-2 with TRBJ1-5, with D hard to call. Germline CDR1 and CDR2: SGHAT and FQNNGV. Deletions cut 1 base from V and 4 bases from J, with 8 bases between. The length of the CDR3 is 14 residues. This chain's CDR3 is CASSLVSGNQPQHF. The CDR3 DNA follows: TGTGCCAGCAGCTTAGTCTCGGGGAATCAGCCCCAGCATTTT.

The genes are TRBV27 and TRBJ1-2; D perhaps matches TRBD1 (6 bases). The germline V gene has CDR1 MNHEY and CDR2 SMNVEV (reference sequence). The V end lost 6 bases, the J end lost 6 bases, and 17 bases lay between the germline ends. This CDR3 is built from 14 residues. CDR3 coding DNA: TGTGCCAGCAGATACATGCGGGGGGCCAATGGCTACACCTTC. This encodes CASRYMRGANGYTF.

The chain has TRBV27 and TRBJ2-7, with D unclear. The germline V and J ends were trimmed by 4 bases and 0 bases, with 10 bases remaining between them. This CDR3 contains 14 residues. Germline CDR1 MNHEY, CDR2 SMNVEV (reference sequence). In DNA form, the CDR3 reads TGTGCCAGCAGTTCTGATCTCAGCTCCTACGAGCAGTACTTC. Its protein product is CASSSDLSSYEQYF.

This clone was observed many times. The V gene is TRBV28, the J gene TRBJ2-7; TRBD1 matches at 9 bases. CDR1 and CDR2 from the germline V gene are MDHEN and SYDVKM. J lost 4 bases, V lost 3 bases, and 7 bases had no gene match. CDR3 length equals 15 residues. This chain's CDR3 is CASSFKGQGIYEQYF. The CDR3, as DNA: TGTGCCAGCAGTTTCAAGGGACAGGGTATATACGAGCAGTACTTC.